The 6 T cell receptor beta chains listed next were all sequenced from one sample in a study of blood T cell repertoires in COVID-19. Assay: immunoSEQ multiplex PCR; the TCRdb copy retains only in-frame clones and omits some. The sample includes tens of thousands of clones, about 86% of them seen just once. Sequenced: peripheral blood. These receptors came from a man aged 50 to 59 with active COVID-19.

This chain connects TRBV27 to TRBJ2-7, with TRBD1 matching over 7 bases. The germline V gene encodes CDR1 MNHEY and CDR2 SMNVEV (reference sequence). The CDR3 is 15 amino acids. Unmatched junction bases numbered 8, after V lost 4 bases and J lost 2 bases. The CDR3 loop is CASSWAHRGTYEQYV. The CDR3 region has the DNA TGTGCCAGCAGTTGGGCCCACAGGGGCACCTACGAGCAGTACGTC.

This chain uses TRBV9 with TRBJ2-1, with D possibly matching TRBD1 (6 bases). Trimming pared 1 base from V and 9 bases from J, leaving 14 bases between. CDR3 size: 14 residues. Germline CDR1 and CDR2: SGDLS and YYNGEE. As DNA, the CDR3 is TGTGCCAGCAGCGTACCCCCCAGGGGCGGTGAGCAGTTCTTC. As protein: CASSVPPRGGEQFF. Combining the CDR3 with reference TRBV9 and TRBJ2-1 gives the whole variable domain DSGVTQTPKHLITATGQRVTLRCSPRSGDLSVYWYQQSLDQGLQFLIQYYNGEERAKGNILERFSAQQFPDLHSELNLSSLELGDSALYFCASSVPPRGGEQFFGPGTRLTVL.

The chain combines TRBV3-1 (or the pseudogene TRBV3-2) with TRBJ2-3; 12 bases align to TRBD2. The CDR3 spans 16 residues. After removal of 5 bases from V and 6 bases from J, the junction contained 9 bases not matched to a gene. Germline-derived CDR1 and CDR2 are LGHDT and YNNKEL (reference sequence). CDR3 sequence (DNA): TGTGCCAGCAGCGCCCTAGCGGGGGGGCTGTTTGATACGCAGTATTTT. It is translated as CASSALAGGLFDTQYF.

This chain links TRBV19 with TRBJ2-7; 8 nucleotides line up with TRBD1. CDR3 size: 16 residues. V shed 5 bases and J 2 bases; nucleotides not matched to a gene: 11. CDR1 is LNHDA and CDR2 is SQIVND in the germline V gene (reference sequence). The CDR3 here is CASSARDRRSPYEQYF. In nucleotides, the CDR3 is TGTGCCAGTAGTGCCAGGGACAGGCGTAGCCCCTACGAGCAGTACTTC.

The V call is TRBV5-6, the J call TRBJ2-3, with 7 positions matching TRBD2. Per the germline V gene, CDR1 is SGHDT and CDR2 is YYEEEE. V lost 4 bases, J lost 0 bases, and 8 bases stayed unmatched. This CDR3 comprises 16 residues. CDR3 in DNA: TGTGCCAGCAGCCACCCTATAGCGGGCAGCACAGATACGCAGTATTTT. This gives the protein CASSHPIAGSTDTQYF.

The J gene is TRBJ2-3, the V gene TRBV6-5; no clear D. V was pared by 6 bases and J by 8 bases, with 9 bases between. This CDR3 is 11 amino acids long. Germline CDR1 MNHEY, CDR2 SVGAGI. CDR3 residues: CASSKLGTQYF. The CDR3 DNA reads TGTGCCAGCAGCAAGCTCGGTACGCAGTATTTT.